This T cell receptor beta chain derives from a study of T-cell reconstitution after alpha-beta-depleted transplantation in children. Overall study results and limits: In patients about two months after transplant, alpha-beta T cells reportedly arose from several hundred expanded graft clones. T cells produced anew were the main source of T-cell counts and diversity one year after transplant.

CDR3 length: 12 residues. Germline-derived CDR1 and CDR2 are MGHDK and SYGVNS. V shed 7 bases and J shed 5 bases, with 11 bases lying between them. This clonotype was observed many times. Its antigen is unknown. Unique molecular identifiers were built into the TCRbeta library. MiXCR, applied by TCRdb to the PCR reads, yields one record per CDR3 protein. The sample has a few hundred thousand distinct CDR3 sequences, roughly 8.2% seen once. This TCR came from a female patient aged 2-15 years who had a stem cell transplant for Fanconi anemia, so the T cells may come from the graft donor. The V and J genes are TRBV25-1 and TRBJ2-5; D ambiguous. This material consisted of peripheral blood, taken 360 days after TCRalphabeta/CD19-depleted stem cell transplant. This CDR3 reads CASTMNSETQYF. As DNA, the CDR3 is TGTGCCAGCACGATGAATAGCGAGACCCAGTACTTC.